These 4 T cell receptor beta chains share one sample of origin, sequenced in a study of response to subunit inactivated influenza vaccine. TCRdb re-analysed the RT-PCR reads in MiXCR, keeping a single row per CDR3 protein. Of hundreds of thousands of distinct CDR3 sequences listed, roughly 14% were seen once; the top ten hold around a tenth. Specimen: PBMCs from blood, collected approximately 12 days after vaccination. The receptors here all came from a man in his forties or fifties who received an inactivated influenza vaccine.

This clonotype was seen only a few times. The chain is built from TRBV5-1 and TRBJ2-3; D ambiguous. The V end was cut by 5 bases, the J end by 3 bases, with 10 bases between. The CDR3 runs 13 residues. The germline gives CDR1 SGHRS, CDR2 YFSETQ. CDR3: CASRFQFTDTQYF. The DNA for the CDR3 is TGCGCCAGCAGATTTCAGTTTACAGATACGCAGTATTTT.

This clonotype was counted between two and nine times. The chain links TRBV10-1 to TRBJ2-7; no definite D call. There are 14 residues in the CDR3. Germline values: CDR1 WNHNN, CDR2 SYGVQD (reference sequence). The CDR3: CASSRQPHGHEQYF. CDR3 nucleotides: TGCGCGAGTAGTCGACAACCTCACGGGCACGAGCAGTACTTC.

This clonotype has a handful of counts. The chain has TRBV6-2 or TRBV6-3 and TRBJ1-1, with D unresolved. The CDR3 loop spans 12 amino acids. Germline CDR1 is MNHEY and CDR2 is SVGEGT. V was shortened by 8 bases and J by 11 bases, with 18 bases between the two germline ends. The CDR3: CASSNFVTKAFF. CDR3 DNA sequence: TGTGCCAGCTCGAATTTTGTGACGAAGGCTTTCTTT.

This clonotype occurred many times. The V gene is TRBV7-3, the J gene TRBJ1-1; D unresolved. CDR3 size: 13 residues. V lost 1 base and J lost 2, with 5 bases in between. Germline CDR1 SGHTA, CDR2 FQGTGA. The CDR3 region is CASSLKTNTEAFF. CDR3 nucleotide sequence: TGTGCCAGCAGCTTAAAAACCAACACTGAAGCTTTCTTT.